The 21 T cell receptor beta chains given below trace back to one sample, sequenced in a study of beta chain features in type 1 diabetes. Study-level results: Researchers report that Type 1 diabetes patients had moderately but significantly shorter TCRB CDR3s across all four CD4+ subsets.

Their cognate antigens are unknown. All of the isolated RNA was reverse transcribed, so expressed TCRB transcripts were sequenced. Some clones are missing from TCRdb's copy, which holds only in-frame ones; the method was immunoSEQ multiplex PCR. The table lists over 100,000 clones, 16% of them singletons, with roughly 2.5% in the top ten. The sample consisted of central memory CD4+ T cells from blood. The receptors were sampled from a man aged 30 to 45 with type 1 diabetes.

This clone was detected ten times or more. The chain has TRBV29-1 and TRBJ2-2, with 11 bases matching TRBD1. CDR3 length: 15 residues. Trimming cost V 4 bases and J 6 bases; bases outside gene matches: 7. Germline V lookup: CDR1 SQVTM, CDR2 ANQGSEA. CDR3 in DNA: TGCAGCGTTGGCGGACAGGGGGCGACGGCCGGGGAGCTGTTTTTT. It yields the protein CSVGGQGATAGELFF.

The rearrangement uses TRBV19 and TRBJ2-4; 10 bases line up with TRBD1. The CDR3 consists of 17 residues. The trim removed 6 bases at V and 4 bases at J, leaving 12 bases unmatched. Germline CDR1 reads LNHDA; CDR2 reads SQIVND (reference sequence). The CDR3 DNA reads as TGTGCCAGTAGCCCGGGACAGGGGATGGTCAAAAAAAACATTCAGTACTTC. Amino acids: CASSPGQGMVKKNIQYF.

This clone was seen only a few times. V usage is TRBV7-9 and J usage is TRBJ1-4, with TRBD1 identical over 10 bases. This CDR3 comprises 15 residues. The ends lost 3 bases at V and 5 bases at J; junction bases unmatched: 3. Germline CDR1 reads SEHNR; CDR2 reads FQNEAQ (reference sequence). CDR3 protein: CASSLVTGGNEKLFF. CDR3 DNA: TGTGCCAGCAGCTTGGTGACAGGGGGCAATGAAAAACTGTTTTTT.

This clone was observed a few times. The germline gene is not matched at one end of the junction; a read error may be the cause. The rearrangement links TRBV7-7 to TRBJ1-1, with 10 bases that match TRBD1. This CDR3 is built from 15 residues. Germline V gives CDR1 SSHAT, CDR2 FNYEAQ (reference sequence). Here the CDR3 reads CASSSLDRGYTEAFF. Written as DNA, the CDR3 is TGTGCTAGCAGCTCTCTGGACAGGGGGTATACTGAAGCTTTCTTT.

Only a few counts were recorded for this clone. This chain connects TRBV5-4 to TRBJ2-3; D is ambiguous. Germline CDR1 reads SGHNT; CDR2 reads YYREEE (reference sequence). Trimming pared 1 base from V and 4 bases from J, leaving 4 bases between. The CDR3 length is 12 residues. The CDR3 loop reads CASSLRSDTQYF. Written as DNA, the CDR3 is TGTGCCAGCAGCTTGAGGTCAGATACGCAGTATTTT.

This clone appeared a few times. The rearrangement uses TRBV29-1 and TRBJ1-2; 8 nucleotides align to TRBD1. Germline V gene sequence: CDR1 SQVTM, CDR2 ANQGSEA. Losses at the gene ends were 6 bases for V and 3 bases for J; bases not matched to a gene: 3. The CDR3 covers 12 residues. The CDR3 protein is CSVRGHDYGYTF. Written as DNA, the CDR3 is TGCAGCGTCAGGGGGCATGACTATGGCTACACCTTC.

The CDR3 loop reads CATSRGTDTDTQYF. Written as DNA, the CDR3 is TGTGCCACCAGCAGGGGGACCGACACAGATACGCAGTATTTT. V gene TRBV15 combines with J gene TRBJ2-3, with D perhaps matching TRBD1 or TRBD2 (5 bases each). The germline V gene has CDR1 LNHNV and CDR2 YYDKDF (reference sequence). This CDR3 spans 14 amino acids. The ends were cut back, 3 bases at V and 2 bases at J, with 9 bases in the middle. Combining the CDR3 with reference TRBV15 and TRBJ2-3 gives the whole variable domain DAMVIQNPRYQVTQFGKPVTLSCSQTLNHNVMYWYQQKSSQAPKLLFHYYDKDFNNEADTPDNFQSRRPNTSFCFLDIRSPGLGDTAMYLCATSRGTDTDTQYFGPGTRLTVL.

The CDR3 region has the DNA TGTGCCAGCAGCCAAGGGTTAGGATATAATTCACCCCTCCACTTT. Its protein product is CASSQGLGYNSPLHF. This chain uses TRBV4-2 with TRBJ1-6; D gene unclear. Per the germline V gene, CDR1 is LGHNA and CDR2 is YNFKEQ. The CDR3 extends over 15 amino acids. V was clipped by 1 base and J by 4 bases, with 8 bases between them.

V and J are TRBV4-2 and TRBJ1-2; TRBD1 matches 10 bases. CDR3 length: 15 amino acids. CDR1 LGHNA and CDR2 YNFKEQ come from the germline V gene. The junction had 8 bases not matched to a gene; V was cut back by 5 bases and J by 5 bases. In DNA, the CDR3 is TGTGCCAGCAGCGTCTCCCGGGACAGGGGTTATGGCTACACCTTC. Protein product: CASSVSRDRGYGYTF.

The table lists this clone with a few counts. V and J are TRBV29-1 and TRBJ2-1; D perhaps matches TRBD1 (5 bases). This CDR3 contains 11 residues. Looked up from germline, CDR1 is SQVTM and CDR2 is ANQGSEA. V shed 4 bases and J shed 10 bases, with 11 bases lying between them. For the CDR3, the DNA is TGCAGCGTTGCCCAGGGTAGGGAGCAGTTCTTC. Protein product: CSVAQGREQFF.

In regard to this clone: Other DNA sequences in the same sample also yield this CDR3. V is TRBV18 and J is TRBJ1-2, with 7 bases aligning to TRBD1. The CDR3 contains 12 residues. V trimming: 2 bases; J trimming: 6 bases; junction bases outside the gene matches: 0. Germline CDR1 reads KGHSH; CDR2 reads LQKENI. CDR3 DNA: TGTGCCAGCTCACCAACAGGGGATGGCTACACCTTC. Protein product: CASSPTGDGYTF.

V and J are TRBV19 and TRBJ1-2; the D gene is possibly TRBD1 (5 bases). This CDR3 is 13 amino acids long. The germline CDR1 and CDR2 sequences are LNHDA and SQIVND (reference sequence). Trimming stripped 3 bases from V and 4 bases from J, with 9 bases between. CDR3 in DNA: TGTGCCAGTAGTATGGCAGGGATCTATGGCTACACCTTC. This sequence encodes CASSMAGIYGYTF.

V usage is TRBV2 and J usage is TRBJ1-1; D not resolved. Germline V gene data show CDR1 as SNHLY and CDR2 as FYNNEI. This CDR3 has 15 amino acids. V lost 1 base and J 0 bases, leaving 9 bases between the germline ends. The CDR3 loop reads CASSEERHMNTEAFF. Written as DNA, the CDR3 is TGTGCCAGCAGTGAAGAAAGGCACATGAACACTGAAGCTTTCTTT.

The chain has TRBV7-9 and TRBJ1-1; D is unresolved. CDR3 length: 14 amino acids. The germline V gene encodes CDR1 SEHNR and CDR2 FQNEAQ (reference sequence). With 1 base removed from V and 5 bases from J, the gap between germline ends came to 11 bases. Here the CDR3 reads CASSLGQIRTEAFF. The CDR3 bases are TGTGCCAGCAGCTTAGGGCAGATCAGAACTGAAGCTTTCTTT.

The chain is built from TRBV5-1 and TRBJ2-1; possible D gene TRBD1, 6 bases. Germline V gene lookup returns CDR1 SGHRS and CDR2 YFSETQ. This CDR3 has 15 amino acids. Trimming took 3 bases from V and 3 from J, leaving 13 bases between them. This CDR3 reads CASSSSGEIYNEQFF. DNA for the CDR3: TGCGCCAGCAGCTCTTCAGGGGAAATCTACAATGAGCAGTTCTTC. The whole variable domain, filled in from reference TRBV5-1 and TRBJ2-1, reads KAGVTQTPRYLIKTRGQQVTLSCSPISGHRSVSWYQQTPGQGLQFLFEYFSETQRNKGNFPGRFSGRQFSNSRSEMNVSTLELGDSALYLCASSSSGEIYNEQFFGPGTRLTVL.

This clone occurred a few times. J is TRBJ2-1 and V is TRBV29-1; the D gene is possibly TRBD1 (5 bases). Germline assignment: CDR1 SQVTM and CDR2 ANQGSEA. This CDR3 region has 12 residues. V was shortened by 4 bases and J by 8 bases, with 12 bases between the two germline ends. The CDR3 DNA reads TGCAGCGTTGGTGCGGACATCCATGAGCAGTTCTTC. Protein: CSVGADIHEQFF.

The chain couples TRBV7-8 to TRBJ1-3; perhaps TRBD1 as D (6 bases). The CDR3 has 16 residues. V was cut by 5 bases and J by 0 bases, with 14 bases left in between. CDR1 is SGHVS and CDR2 is FQNEAQ in the germline V gene. The CDR3 sequence: CASSIQQGSSGNTIYF. The CDR3 DNA reads as TGTGCCAGCAGCATCCAACAGGGAAGCTCTGGAAACACCATATATTTT. The full variable domain, rest sourced from reference TRBV7-8 and TRBJ1-3, is GAGVSQSPRYKVAKRGQDVALRCDPISGHVSLFWYQQALGQGPEFLTYFQNEAQLDKSGLPSDRFFAERPEGSVSTLKIQRTQQEDSAVYLCASSIQQGSSGNTIYFGEGSWLTVV.

The chain employs TRBV7-3 and TRBJ2-3, with 7 bases that match TRBD1. Trimming cost V 3 bases and J 0 bases; bases outside gene matches: 0. This CDR3 has 14 residues. In germline, CDR1 is SGHTA, CDR2 FQGTGA. In DNA, the CDR3 is TGTGCCAGCAGCTTGGGACAGAGCACAGATACGCAGTATTTT. Its protein is CASSLGQSTDTQYF.

A few counts support this clone. The chain links TRBV20-1 to TRBJ2-1; maybe TRBD2 (5 bases). From germline, CDR1 is DFQATT and CDR2 SNEGSKA (reference sequence). The length of the CDR3 is 11 residues. Deletions cut 6 bases from V and 7 bases from J, with 10 bases between. The CDR3 spells CSASPGNEQFF. As DNA, the CDR3 is TGCAGTGCGAGCCCGGGGAATGAGCAGTTCTTC.

Many counts were recorded for this clone. The gene calls are TRBV7-2 and TRBJ2-5, with 11 bases fitting TRBD1. There are 16 residues in the CDR3. CDR1 SGHTA and CDR2 FQGNSA come from the germline V gene. The junction had 7 bases not matched to a gene; V was cut back by 2 bases and J by 5 bases. In nucleotides, the CDR3 is TGTGCCAGCAGCTTAATACCGGACAGGGGGCGGGAGACCCAGTACTTC. Protein product: CASSLIPDRGRETQYF.

This clone has at least ten counts. The sample contains more than one DNA sequence encoding this CDR3. The gene calls are TRBV29-1 and TRBJ1-5; 7 positions agree with TRBD1. The CDR3 is made up of 13 amino acids. V gave up 5 bases and J gave up 1 base; unmatched junction bases: 2. In germline, CDR1 is SQVTM, CDR2 ANQGSEA. CDR3 residues: CSVQQGSNQPQHF. The CDR3 bases are TGCAGCGTTCAACAGGGGAGCAATCAGCCCCAGCATTTT. Based on the CDR3 plus reference TRBV29-1 and TRBJ1-5, the full variable domain is SAVISQKPSRDICQRGTSLTIQCQVDSQVTMMFWYRQQPGQSLTLIATANQGSEATYESGFVIDKFPISRPNLTFSTLTVSNMSPEDSSIYLCSVQQGSNQPQHFGDGTRLSIL.